This T cell receptor (beta chain) appears in the sequencing data of a study of low-dose radiotherapy and immunotherapy resistance in tumors. Looking at the study overall: Participants in Cohort 2 were given 1 Gy per fraction every two weeks, for 13 Gy over 26 weeks.

The sample holds many counts of this clonotype. TRAV- and TRBV-specific primers primed first-strand cDNA, covering alpha and beta chains. It was with a constant-region primer and a V-primer adapter that TCRs were amplified over roughly 19 PCR cycles. Following isolation, mRNA was amplified via in vitro transcription. Each CDR3 protein gets one entry after TCRdb re-called the reads with MiXCR. The sample records tens of thousands of distinct CDR3 sequences, 15% to 20% being singletons. Trimming shortened V by 2 bases and J by 0 bases, and 14 bases separated the two germline ends. There are 18 residues in the CDR3. The germline CDR1 and CDR2 sequences are MNHEY and SVGEGT. The time point is: after trial treatment. Treatment defined: LDRT plus nivolumab, ipilimumab, low-dose cyclophosphamide and aspirin (RACIN trial). Every donor's regimen consisted of nivolumab, ipilimumab, aspirin, low-dose cyclophosphamide and low-dose radiotherapy. Qualifying patients carried advanced solid tumors devoid of tumor-infiltrating lymphocytes.

This chain joins TRBV6-2 or TRBV6-3 and TRBJ2-6, with D perhaps being TRBD1 or TRBD2 (5 bases each). Sequencing used PBMCs, obtained after low-dose radiotherapy plus immunotherapy. The source of this sequence is a male donor with prostate cancer. The CDR3 bases are TGTGCCAGCAGTTACCGTGGACACGGGACCTCTGGGGCCAACGTCCTGACTTTC. This gives the protein CASSYRGHGTSGANVLTF.